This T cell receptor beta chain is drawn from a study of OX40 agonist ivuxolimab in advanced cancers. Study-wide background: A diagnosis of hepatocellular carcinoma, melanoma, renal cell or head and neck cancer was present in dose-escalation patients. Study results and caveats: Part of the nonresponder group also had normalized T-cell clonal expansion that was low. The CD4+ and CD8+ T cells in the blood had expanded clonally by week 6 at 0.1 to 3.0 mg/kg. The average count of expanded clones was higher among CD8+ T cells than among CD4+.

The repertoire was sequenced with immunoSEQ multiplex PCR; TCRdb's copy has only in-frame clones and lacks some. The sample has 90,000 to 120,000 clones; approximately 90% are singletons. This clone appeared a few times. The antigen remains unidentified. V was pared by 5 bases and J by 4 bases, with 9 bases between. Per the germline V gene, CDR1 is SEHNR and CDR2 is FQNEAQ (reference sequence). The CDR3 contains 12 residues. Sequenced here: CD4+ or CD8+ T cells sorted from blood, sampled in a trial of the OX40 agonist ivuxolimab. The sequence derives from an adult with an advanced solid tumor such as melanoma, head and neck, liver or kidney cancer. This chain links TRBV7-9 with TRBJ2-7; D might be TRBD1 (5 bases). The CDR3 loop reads CASSAQGYEQYF. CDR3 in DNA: TGTGCCAGCAGCGCCCAGGGTTACGAGCAGTACTTC.